This T cell receptor beta chain was observed in a study of spatial heterogeneity in lung cancer. Sample share makes this clonotype medium-sized. Its antigen is unidentified. Study results and limitations: Approximate estimated coverage of tumor T cells amounted to around 6.9% for alpha and approximately 13% for beta chains. The number of expanded tumor alpha and beta chains correlated with mutation number.

This CDR3 has 11 residues. CDR1 is DFQATT and CDR2 is SNEGSKA in the germline V gene (reference sequence). Trimming took 7 bases from V and 4 from J; bases not matched to a gene: 3. A distinct unique molecular identifier was carried by each TCR cDNA molecule. Each CDR3 protein is one row after TCRdb ran MiXCR on the 5' RACE reads. The profile shows around 2,000 distinct CDR3 sequences, roughly 9.8% of them singletons. This sample's time point: sample taken at primary tumor resection. Sequencing of whole RNA from tumor, nontumor lung or frozen PBMC involved no sorting. The sequence derives from a female donor with early-stage non-small cell lung cancer. This material consisted of lung tumor tissue, taken at surgery. This chain uses TRBV20-1 with TRBJ1-2; 7 bases match TRBD1. The CDR3, as DNA: TGCAGTGTAAGGACAGGCTATGGCTACACCTTC. Residues: CSVRTGYGYTF.